Described below is a single T cell receptor beta chain sequence and its context. Antigen specificity is unknown. The data are from a study of early T cells in non-severe SARS-CoV-2 infection. Across the whole study: Bulk RNA from unsorted whole blood was sequenced; chains were unpaired.

Trimming cost V 5 bases and J 6 bases; bases outside gene matches: 11. The CDR3 runs 15 residues. Germline CDR1 DFQATT, CDR2 SNEGSKA (reference sequence). Study-level points and caveats: Matching results from VDJdb favored anti-spike CD8 responses, leaving private and CD4 specificities undetected.

cDNA molecules, individually, were tagged with unique molecular identifiers. TCRdb fed the 5' RACE reads into MiXCR, producing one record per CDR3 protein. The sample holds tens of thousands of distinct CDR3 sequences; approximately 13% are singletons and the top ten take about 9.4%. This clonotype originated in an adult who was a healthcare worker with PCR-confirmed SARS-CoV-2 infection or an uninfected control (not recorded which). Source material: whole blood. The chain joins TRBV20-1 to TRBJ2-7; TRBD2 aligns across 12 bases. Here the CDR3 reads CSAYRTSGEVGEQYF. In DNA form, the CDR3 reads TGCAGTGCTTATCGGACTAGCGGGGAGGTAGGCGAGCAGTACTTC.